The sequence of this T cell receptor beta chain was determined in a study of T cell repertoires in cytomegalovirus infection. Study overall: Recently identified HLA-C-restricted CMV epitopes were used, and well-studied HLA-B-restricted CMV epitopes were used as well. It can be stated that public TCR beta signatures indicated CMV infection as well as a matching HLA type.

TCRdb reprocessed the reads via MiXCR and lists one record per CDR3 protein. The table has 110,000 to 150,000 distinct CDR3 sequences, roughly a third seen once. A note on this clonotype: The target antigen is unknown.

General study results and limits: Clonotypes of TCR beta that were HLA-C-restricted and CMV-specific dominated the ex vivo response.

This CDR3 is built from 13 residues. Germline V gives CDR1 MNHEY, CDR2 SVGAGI. V was clipped by 5 bases and J by 3 bases, with 9 bases between them. The chain couples TRBV6-5 to TRBJ2-3; possibly TRBD1 for D (6 bases). The sequence was collected from a human donor in good health (CMV status not recorded). Some clones in this sample may be carry-over from other donors' samples. Source: CD8+ T cells from cultured PBMCs, taken from culture after CMV antigen stimulation. The CDR3 DNA is TGTGCCAGCAGTAATACAGGGACAGATACGCAGTATTTT. This translates into CASSNTGTDTQYF.